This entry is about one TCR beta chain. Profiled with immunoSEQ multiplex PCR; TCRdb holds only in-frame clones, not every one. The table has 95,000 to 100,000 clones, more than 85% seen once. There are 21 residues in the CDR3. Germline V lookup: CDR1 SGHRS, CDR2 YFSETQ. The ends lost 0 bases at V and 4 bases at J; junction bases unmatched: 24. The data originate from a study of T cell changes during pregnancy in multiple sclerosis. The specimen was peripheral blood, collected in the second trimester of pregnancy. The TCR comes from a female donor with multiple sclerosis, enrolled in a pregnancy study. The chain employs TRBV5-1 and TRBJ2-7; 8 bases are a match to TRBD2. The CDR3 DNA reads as TGCGCCAGCAGCTTGGATGGGCTCGGGAGGTTAGTCGAGCGGGGGCAATACGAGCAGTACTTC. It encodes CASSLDGLGRLVERGQYEQYF.